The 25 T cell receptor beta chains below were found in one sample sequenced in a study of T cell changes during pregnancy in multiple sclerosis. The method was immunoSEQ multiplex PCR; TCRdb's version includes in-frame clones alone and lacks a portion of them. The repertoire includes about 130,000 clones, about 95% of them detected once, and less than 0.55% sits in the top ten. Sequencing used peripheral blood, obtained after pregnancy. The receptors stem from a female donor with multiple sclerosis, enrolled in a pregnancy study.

The CDR3 coding sequence is TGTGCCAGCATGGGGCGGGAGTATGGCTACGAGCAGTACTTC. Translating it yields CASMGREYGYEQYF. V is TRBV5-6 and J is TRBJ2-7; 7 nucleotides line up with TRBD2. Germline V gene sequence: CDR1 SGHDT, CDR2 YYEEEE. J gave up 3 bases and V 6 bases, and 9 bases lay outside the gene matches. This CDR3 has 14 amino acids.

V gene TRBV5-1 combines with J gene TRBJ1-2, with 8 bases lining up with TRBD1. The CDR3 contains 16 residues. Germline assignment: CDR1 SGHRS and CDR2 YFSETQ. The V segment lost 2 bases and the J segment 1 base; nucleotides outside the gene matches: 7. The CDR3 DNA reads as TGCGCCAGCAGCTTTGGACAGGGAGGTCGTAACTATGGCTACACCTTC. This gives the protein CASSFGQGGRNYGYTF.

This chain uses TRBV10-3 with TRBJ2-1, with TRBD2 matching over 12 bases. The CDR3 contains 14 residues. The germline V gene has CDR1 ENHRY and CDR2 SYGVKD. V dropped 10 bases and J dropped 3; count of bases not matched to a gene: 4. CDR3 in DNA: TGTGCCACCCGGACTAGCGGGGACTACAATGAGCAGTTCTTC. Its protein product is CATRTSGDYNEQFF.

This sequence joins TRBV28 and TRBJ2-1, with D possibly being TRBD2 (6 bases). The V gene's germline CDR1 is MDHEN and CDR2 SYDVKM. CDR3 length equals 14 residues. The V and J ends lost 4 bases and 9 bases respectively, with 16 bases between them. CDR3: CASSYPEGRSEQFF. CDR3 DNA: TGTGCCAGCAGTTACCCGGAGGGCCGCAGTGAGCAGTTCTTC.

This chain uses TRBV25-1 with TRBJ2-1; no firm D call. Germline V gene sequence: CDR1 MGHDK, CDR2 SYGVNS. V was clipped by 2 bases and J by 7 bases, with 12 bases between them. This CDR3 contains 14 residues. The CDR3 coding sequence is TGTGCCAGCAGTGAAGCCAGACCCGGGAATGAGCAGTTCTTC. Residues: CASSEARPGNEQFF. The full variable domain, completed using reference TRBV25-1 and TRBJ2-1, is EADIYQTPRYLVIGTGKKITLECSQTMGHDKMYWYQQDPGMELHLIHYSYGVNSTEKGDLSSESTVSRIRTEHFPLTLESARPSHTSQYLCASSEARPGNEQFFGPGTRLTVL.

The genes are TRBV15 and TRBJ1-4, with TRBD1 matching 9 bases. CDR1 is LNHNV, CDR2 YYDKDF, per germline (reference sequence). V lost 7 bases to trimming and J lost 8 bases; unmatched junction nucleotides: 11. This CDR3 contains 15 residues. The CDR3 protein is CATTSGTGFKEKLFF. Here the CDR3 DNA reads TGTGCCACCACCTCCGGGACAGGGTTTAAAGAAAAACTGTTTTTT.

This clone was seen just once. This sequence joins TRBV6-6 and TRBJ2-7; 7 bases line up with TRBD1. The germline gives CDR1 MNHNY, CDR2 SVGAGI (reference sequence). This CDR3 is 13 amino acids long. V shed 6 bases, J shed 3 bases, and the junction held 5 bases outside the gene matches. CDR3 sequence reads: CASRSGTVYEQYF. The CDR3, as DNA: TGTGCCAGCAGGTCCGGGACAGTCTACGAGCAGTACTTC.

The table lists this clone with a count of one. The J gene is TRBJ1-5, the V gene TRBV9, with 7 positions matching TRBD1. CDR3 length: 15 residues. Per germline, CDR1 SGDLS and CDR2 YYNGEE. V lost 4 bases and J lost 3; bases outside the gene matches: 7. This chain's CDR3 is CASSTGTGANQPQHF. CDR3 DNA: TGTGCCAGCAGCACCGGTACAGGGGCCAATCAGCCCCAGCATTTT.

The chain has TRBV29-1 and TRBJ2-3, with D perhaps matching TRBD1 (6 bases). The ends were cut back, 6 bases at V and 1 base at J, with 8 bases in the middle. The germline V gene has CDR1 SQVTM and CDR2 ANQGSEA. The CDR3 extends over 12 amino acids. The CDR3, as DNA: TGCAGCGTGAGGACAGGCACAGATACGCAGTATTTT. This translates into CSVRTGTDTQYF.

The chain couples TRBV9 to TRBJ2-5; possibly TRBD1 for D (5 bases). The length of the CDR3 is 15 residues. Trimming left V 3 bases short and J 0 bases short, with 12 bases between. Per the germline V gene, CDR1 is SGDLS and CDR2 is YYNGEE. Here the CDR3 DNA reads TGTGCCAGCAGCGCTCTCCAGGGAAACCAAGAGACCCAGTACTTC. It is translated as CASSALQGNQETQYF.

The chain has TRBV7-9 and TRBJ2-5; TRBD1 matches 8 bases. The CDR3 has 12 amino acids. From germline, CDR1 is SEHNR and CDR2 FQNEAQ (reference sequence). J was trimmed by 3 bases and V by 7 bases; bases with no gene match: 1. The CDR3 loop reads CASNRGEETQYF. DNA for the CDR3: TGTGCCAGCAACAGGGGGGAAGAGACCCAGTACTTC.

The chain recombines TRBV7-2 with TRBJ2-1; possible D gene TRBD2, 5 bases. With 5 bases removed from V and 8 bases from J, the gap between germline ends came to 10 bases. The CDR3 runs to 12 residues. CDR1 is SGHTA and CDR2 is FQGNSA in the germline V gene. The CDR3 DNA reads TGTGCCAGCAGCCTGAGGGTACATGAGCAGTTCTTC. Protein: CASSLRVHEQFF.

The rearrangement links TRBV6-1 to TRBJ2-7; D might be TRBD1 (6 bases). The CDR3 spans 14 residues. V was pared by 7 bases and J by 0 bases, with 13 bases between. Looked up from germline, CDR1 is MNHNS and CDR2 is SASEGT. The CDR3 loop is CASNQAGVSYEQYF. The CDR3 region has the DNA TGTGCCAGCAATCAGGCAGGGGTCTCCTACGAGCAGTACTTC.

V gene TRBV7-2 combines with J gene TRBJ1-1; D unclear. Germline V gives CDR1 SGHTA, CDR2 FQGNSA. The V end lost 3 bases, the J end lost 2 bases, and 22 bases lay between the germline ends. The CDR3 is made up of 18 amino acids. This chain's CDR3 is CASSFPLRGARINTEAFF. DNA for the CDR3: TGTGCCAGCAGCTTCCCCCTGCGGGGAGCCCGCATCAACACTGAAGCTTTCTTT.

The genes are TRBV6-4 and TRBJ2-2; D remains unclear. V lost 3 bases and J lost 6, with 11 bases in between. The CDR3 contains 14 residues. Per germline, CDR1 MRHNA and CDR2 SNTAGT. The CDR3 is CASSENRVAGELFF. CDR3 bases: TGTGCCAGCAGTGAGAACCGGGTCGCCGGGGAGCTGTTTTTT.

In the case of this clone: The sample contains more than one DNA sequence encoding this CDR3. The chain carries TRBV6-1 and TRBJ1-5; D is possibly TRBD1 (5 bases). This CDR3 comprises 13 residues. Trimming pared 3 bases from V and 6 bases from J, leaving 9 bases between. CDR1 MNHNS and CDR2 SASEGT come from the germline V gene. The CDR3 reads CASSDRVGQPQHF. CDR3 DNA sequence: TGTGCCAGCAGTGACAGGGTTGGTCAGCCCCAGCATTTT.

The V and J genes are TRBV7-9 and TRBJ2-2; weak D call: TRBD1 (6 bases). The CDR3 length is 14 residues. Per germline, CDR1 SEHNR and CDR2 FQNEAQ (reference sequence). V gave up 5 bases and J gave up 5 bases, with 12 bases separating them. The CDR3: CASSQWGTTGELFF. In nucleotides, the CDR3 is TGTGCCAGCAGCCAATGGGGGACAACCGGGGAGCTGTTTTTT.

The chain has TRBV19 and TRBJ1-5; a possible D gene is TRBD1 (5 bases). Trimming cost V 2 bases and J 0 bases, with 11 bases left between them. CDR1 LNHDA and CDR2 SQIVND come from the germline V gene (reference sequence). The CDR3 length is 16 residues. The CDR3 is CASSIYGQGSNQPQHF. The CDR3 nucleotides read TGTGCCAGTAGTATATATGGGCAGGGTAGCAATCAGCCCCAGCATTTT.

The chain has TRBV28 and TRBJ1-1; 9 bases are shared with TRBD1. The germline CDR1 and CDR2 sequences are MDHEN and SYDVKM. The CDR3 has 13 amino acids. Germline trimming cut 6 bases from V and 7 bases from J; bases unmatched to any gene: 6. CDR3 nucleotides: TGTGCCAGCAGCCAGGGACAGGGCCTTGAAGCTTTCTTT. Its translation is CASSQGQGLEAFF.

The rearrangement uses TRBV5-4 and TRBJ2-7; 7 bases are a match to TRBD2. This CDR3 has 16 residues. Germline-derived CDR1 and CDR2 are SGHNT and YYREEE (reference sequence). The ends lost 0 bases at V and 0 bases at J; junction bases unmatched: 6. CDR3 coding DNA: TGTGCCAGCAGCTTGGCCGGGGGAGGGAGCTCCTACGAGCAGTACTTC. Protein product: CASSLAGGGSSYEQYF.

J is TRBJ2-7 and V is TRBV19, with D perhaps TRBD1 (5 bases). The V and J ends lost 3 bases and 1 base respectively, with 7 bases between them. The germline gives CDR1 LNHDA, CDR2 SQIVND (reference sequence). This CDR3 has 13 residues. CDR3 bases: TGTGCCAGTAGTATGACAGCTTCCTACGAGCAGTACTTC. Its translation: CASSMTASYEQYF.

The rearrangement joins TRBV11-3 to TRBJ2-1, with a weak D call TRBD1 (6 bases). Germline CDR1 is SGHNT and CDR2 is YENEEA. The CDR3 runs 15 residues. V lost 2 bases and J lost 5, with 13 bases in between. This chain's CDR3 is CASSLRQGRNNEQFF. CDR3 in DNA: TGTGCCAGCAGCTTACGGCAGGGGAGAAACAATGAGCAGTTCTTC.

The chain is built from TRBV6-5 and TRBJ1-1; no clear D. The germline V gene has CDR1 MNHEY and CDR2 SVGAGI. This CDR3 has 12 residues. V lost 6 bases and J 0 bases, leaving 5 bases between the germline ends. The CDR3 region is CASSQVNTEAFF. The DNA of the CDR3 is TGTGCCAGCAGCCAGGTGAACACTGAAGCTTTCTTT.

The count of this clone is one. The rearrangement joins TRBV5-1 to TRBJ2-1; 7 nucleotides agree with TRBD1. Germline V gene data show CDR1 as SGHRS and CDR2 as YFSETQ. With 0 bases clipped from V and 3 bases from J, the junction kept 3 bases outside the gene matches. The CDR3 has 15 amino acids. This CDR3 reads CASSLETGRYNEQFF. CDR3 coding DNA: TGCGCCAGCAGCTTGGAGACAGGGCGCTACAATGAGCAGTTCTTC.

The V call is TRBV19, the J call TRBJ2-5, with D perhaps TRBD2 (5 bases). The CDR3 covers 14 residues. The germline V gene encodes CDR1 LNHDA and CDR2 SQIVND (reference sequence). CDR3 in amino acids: CATNRALGQETQYF. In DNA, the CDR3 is TGTGCTACTAACAGAGCACTAGGCCAAGAGACCCAGTACTTC.